The present entry profiles one TCR beta chain with its context. Its antigen is unknown. The primer mix had 60 Vbeta and 13 Jbeta primers. Libraries were prepared by immunoSEQ multiplex PCR; TCRdb keeps only in-frame clonotypes and omits some of them. This table has 30,000 to 40,000 clones, about 72% appearing once. The sample comes from a study of cytomegalovirus exposure and HLA in healthy donors. On the study more broadly: Unique TCR beta sequences numbering approximately 120 million came from around 180 million T cells in an earlier analysis.

Overall study results and limits: V- and J-gene trimming in TCR beta was tied to a missense DCLRE1C variant by an analysis performed later. Within an earlier analysis, most TCR beta V segments proved productive either about 87% or about 30% of the time.

With 2 bases removed from V and 3 bases from J, the gap between germline ends came to 8 bases. Germline V gene data show CDR1 as SGDLS and CDR2 as YYNGEE. The CDR3 totals 13 residues. The V gene is TRBV9, the J gene TRBJ1-1; D might be TRBD1 (5 bases). Sequencing input: PBMCs. This clonotype originated in a woman aged 25-40 years in good health and CMV-seropositive. CDR3 in amino acids: CASSVTGYTEAFF. The CDR3 bases are TGTGCCAGCAGCGTTACAGGTTACACTGAAGCTTTCTTT.